The 30 T cell receptor beta chains presented below share a single source sample, sequenced in a study of blood T cell repertoires in COVID-19. Assay used: immunoSEQ multiplex PCR; TCRdb lists only in-frame clones, some missing. The sample consists of 250,000 or so clones, about 90% of them appearing once. Sequenced material: PBMCs or T cells enriched from blood (not recorded which). The receptors stem from a young woman who had been exposed to COVID-19.

Only a few counts were recorded for this clone. The chain carries TRBV2 and TRBJ1-2, with unresolved D. The CDR3 is made up of 12 amino acids. CDR1 SNHLY and CDR2 FYNNEI come from the germline V gene. Deletions cut 7 bases from V and 4 bases from J, with 10 bases between. The chain's CDR3 is CASTRNVYGYTF. The CDR3 DNA follows: TGTGCCAGCACCAGGAATGTCTATGGCTACACCTTC.

As to this clone: The junction shows a germline mismatch at one end, possibly a read error. The chain joins TRBV9 to TRBJ2-1; TRBD2 matches at 9 bases. Germline V gene sequence: CDR1 SGDLS, CDR2 YYNGEE. The length of the CDR3 is 12 residues. CDR3 protein: CASSGSGTSPIF. In nucleotides, the CDR3 is TGTGCCAGCAGCGGCTCCGGGACTAGCCCGATCTTC. Based on the CDR3 plus reference TRBV9 and TRBJ2-1, the full variable domain is DSGVTQTPKHLITATGQRVTLRCSPRSGDLSVYWYQQSLDQGLQFLIQYYNGEERAKGNILERFSAQQFPDLHSELNLSSLELGDSALYFCASSGSGTSPIFGPGTRLTVL.

The CDR3 loop reads CASSGLNTGELFF. The CDR3 region has the DNA TGCGCCAGCAGTGGACTGAACACCGGGGAGCTGTTTTTT. The V call is TRBV10-1, the J call TRBJ2-2, with D unresolved. The V gene lost 4 bases and the J gene lost 1 base, with 4 bases spanning the gap. The CDR3 totals 13 residues. Germline loops: CDR1 WNHNN, CDR2 SYGVQD (reference sequence).

This chain uses TRBV19 with TRBJ2-1; D gene ambiguous. This CDR3 has 13 residues. Looked up from germline, CDR1 is LNHDA and CDR2 is SQIVND (reference sequence). Trimming cost V 6 bases and J 4 bases, with 10 bases left between them. The CDR3 spells CASSRFEYNEQFF. Written as DNA, the CDR3 is TGTGCCAGTAGCCGGTTCGAGTACAATGAGCAGTTCTTC.

The chain recombines TRBV10-1 with TRBJ1-1; D remains ambiguous. The V end lost 2 bases, the J end lost 2 bases, and 9 bases lay between the germline ends. The CDR3 has 14 amino acids. Germline V gene lookup returns CDR1 WNHNN and CDR2 SYGVQD (reference sequence). DNA for the CDR3: TGCGCCAGCAGTGAGGGACTACTCAACACTGAAGCTTTCTTT. Its protein product is CASSEGLLNTEAFF.

The V and J genes are TRBV9 and TRBJ2-1; possibly TRBD2 for D (6 bases). The CDR3 has 15 residues. V shed 0 bases and J shed 5 bases, with 12 bases lying between them. The V gene's germline CDR1 is SGDLS and CDR2 YYNGEE. This CDR3 reads CASSVEGLPNNEQFF. CDR3 in DNA: TGTGCCAGCAGCGTAGAGGGACTCCCTAACAATGAGCAGTTCTTC.

The chain uses TRBV9 and TRBJ1-2; D remains ambiguous. Germline loops: CDR1 SGDLS, CDR2 YYNGEE. V lost 3 bases to trimming and J lost 7 bases, with 22 bases between them. The CDR3 length is 16 residues. CDR3 sequence reads: CASSAGDTVVPSGYTF. In DNA, the CDR3 is TGTGCCAGCAGCGCCGGGGATACAGTCGTCCCTAGTGGCTACACCTTC.

This rearrangement joins TRBV13 to TRBJ1-3; 10 bases line up with TRBD1. Germline V CDR1 and CDR2: PRHDT, FYEKMQ (reference sequence). This CDR3 has 15 residues. The trim removed 5 bases at V and 4 bases at J, leaving 5 bases unmatched. DNA for the CDR3: TGTGCCAGCAGCGCTCCGGGACAGGGGGGAAACACCATATATTTT. It yields the protein CASSAPGQGGNTIYF.

V usage is TRBV6-5 and J usage is TRBJ2-1, with 7 bases identical to TRBD2. CDR1 and CDR2 (germline): MNHEY, SVGAGI. J lost 8 bases, V lost 5 bases, and 9 bases had no gene match. The CDR3 sequence is 14 residues long. CDR3 region: CASSKTGTNYEQFF. CDR3 DNA: TGTGCCAGCAGTAAAACCGGGACTAATTATGAGCAGTTCTTC.

In its sample, this clone was seen once. This rearrangement joins TRBV5-4 to TRBJ2-7; D remains ambiguous. CDR1 is SGHNT and CDR2 is YYREEE in the germline V gene (reference sequence). CDR3 size: 16 residues. Trimming pared 1 base from V and 0 bases from J, leaving 14 bases between. The CDR3 nucleotides are TGTGCCAGCAGCTTGTCCTGGAAACTAACCTCCTACGAGCAGTACTTC. Amino acid sequence: CASSLSWKLTSYEQYF.

This clone was detected a few times. V and J are TRBV2 and TRBJ2-7; D gene ambiguous. The CDR3 consists of 15 residues. The V gene's germline CDR1 is SNHLY and CDR2 FYNNEI. The V gene lost 2 bases and the J gene lost 11 bases, with 22 bases spanning the gap. In DNA form, the CDR3 reads TGTGCCAGCAGTGAATCCATGGGTGTAGGAGCCCGTGAGTACTTC. This sequence encodes CASSESMGVGAREYF.

The V and J genes are TRBV4-1 and TRBJ2-1; 10 positions match TRBD2. Looked up from germline, CDR1 is MGHRA and CDR2 is YSYEKL. This CDR3 region has 17 residues. J gave up 0 bases and V 1 base, and 3 bases lay outside the gene matches. CDR3 DNA: TGCGCCAGCAGCCAAGGGCTAGCGGGGGTCTCCTACAATGAGCAGTTCTTC. It encodes CASSQGLAGVSYNEQFF.

The gene calls are TRBV7-9 and TRBJ1-6, with unresolved D. This CDR3 spans 14 amino acids. CDR1 and CDR2 (germline): SEHNR, FQNEAQ (reference sequence). The ends were cut back, 5 bases at V and 9 bases at J, with 14 bases in the middle. The CDR3 nucleotides are TGTGCCAGCAGCCCAACTGGAGACGGTTCACCCCTCCACTTT. Amino acids: CASSPTGDGSPLHF.

V and J are TRBV14 and TRBJ2-7, with 11 bases matching TRBD2. V lost 1 base and J lost 3; bases outside the gene matches: 8. Looked up from germline, CDR1 is SGHDN and CDR2 is FVKESK. CDR3 length: 17 residues. The CDR3 DNA is TGTGCCAGCAGCCAAGCTCGGGGGGGACTAGCGGTCTACGAGCAGTACTTC. Protein sequence: CASSQARGGLAVYEQYF.

For this clone: The junction differs from germline at one of its ends, possibly a read error. The rearrangement joins TRBV13 to TRBJ1-1, with D hard to call. The germline CDR1 and CDR2 sequences are PRHDT and FYEKMQ (reference sequence). This CDR3 is built from 16 residues. CDR3 protein: CAGSLAGGTRNTEAFF. In DNA form, the CDR3 reads TGTGCCGGCAGCTTAGCGGGTGGCACCCGGAACACTGAAGCTTTCTTT.

The chain uses TRBV24-1 and TRBJ2-5, with 7 bases lining up with TRBD1. V lost 4 bases and J lost 1; bases outside the gene matches: 5. Germline V gives CDR1 KGHDR, CDR2 SFDVKD. The length of the CDR3 is 15 residues. The CDR3 region is CATSDAYRGQETQYF. The CDR3 DNA is TGTGCCACCAGTGACGCGTACAGGGGCCAAGAGACCCAGTACTTC.

The rearrangement joins TRBV9 to TRBJ2-2; 7 positions match TRBD2. V lost 0 bases to trimming and J lost 2 bases; unmatched junction nucleotides: 7. The CDR3 has 17 amino acids. Germline V gene lookup returns CDR1 SGDLS and CDR2 YYNGEE. The CDR3 nucleotides read TGTGCCAGCAGCGTAGGGGTGGGCGGGAGCAACACCGGGGAGCTGTTTTTT. Its translation: CASSVGVGGSNTGELFF.

CDR3 bases: TGTGCCAGCCGCTTTCTTCTAGACAGGGCCCTCACCTTC. As protein: CASRFLLDRALTF. The J gene is TRBJ1-2, the V gene TRBV12-3 or TRBV12-4; TRBD1 aligns across 7 bases. V lost 8 bases to trimming and J lost 13 bases; unmatched junction nucleotides: 16. The CDR3 spans 13 residues.

V gene TRBV7-9 combines with J gene TRBJ1-3; no clear D gene. This CDR3 has 14 amino acids. Trimming took 2 bases from V and 3 from J, leaving 8 bases between them. Germline V gene lookup returns CDR1 SEHNR and CDR2 FQNEAQ (reference sequence). The CDR3 nucleotides read TGTGCCAGCAGCTTACAGGCAGATGGAAACACCATATATTTT. It is translated as CASSLQADGNTIYF.

This clone occurred once. The chain recombines TRBV6-5 with TRBJ2-5, with D hard to call. The CDR3 contains 14 residues. The germline CDR1 and CDR2 sequences are MNHEY and SVGAGI. V was pared by 1 base and J by 5 bases, with 11 bases between. CDR3 DNA sequence: TGTGCCAGCAGTTACTTCCAGGTTGGGGAGACCCAGTACTTC. This encodes CASSYFQVGETQYF.

The rearrangement joins TRBV5-1 to TRBJ2-1; the match to TRBD2 covers 11 bases. V lost 4 bases to trimming and J lost 4 bases; unmatched junction nucleotides: 4. The CDR3 spans 15 residues. CDR1 is SGHRS and CDR2 is YFSETQ in the germline V gene. DNA for the CDR3: TGCGCCAGCAGCCCGACTAGCGGGATGTACAATGAGCAGTTCTTC. Protein: CASSPTSGMYNEQFF.

This chain connects TRBV2 to TRBJ2-5, with 11 nucleotides matching TRBD2. CDR1 is SNHLY and CDR2 is FYNNEI in the germline V gene. CDR3 length: 15 residues. With V trimmed by 4 bases and J by 5 bases, 6 bases remained unmatched. The CDR3 is CASSVLAGGPETQYF. Written as DNA, the CDR3 is TGTGCCAGCAGTGTTTTAGCGGGAGGGCCGGAGACCCAGTACTTC.

The J gene is TRBJ1-1, the V gene TRBV2; 9 nucleotides align to TRBD1. V dropped 3 bases and J dropped 2; count of bases not matched to a gene: 7. The CDR3 is 16 amino acids. Per germline, CDR1 SNHLY and CDR2 FYNNEI. The CDR3 bases are TGTGCCAGCAGTGAGGGGACAGGGCGGCTTAACACTGAAGCTTTCTTT. Amino acid sequence: CASSEGTGRLNTEAFF.

The rearrangement links TRBV27 to TRBJ2-7, with 14 bases identical to TRBD2. Trimming took 8 bases from V and 5 from J; bases not matched to a gene: 5. The CDR3 has 14 amino acids. Germline V gene lookup returns CDR1 MNHEY and CDR2 SMNVEV (reference sequence). In DNA, the CDR3 is TGTGCCAGCCTCGGACTAGCGGGAGGTAACGAGCAGTACTTC. Translating gives CASLGLAGGNEQYF.

The V and J genes are TRBV6-6 and TRBJ2-2; 8 nucleotides match TRBD1. Germline V gene lookup returns CDR1 MNHNY and CDR2 SVGAGI (reference sequence). This CDR3 has 14 amino acids. J gave up 2 bases and V 6 bases, and 2 bases lay outside the gene matches. This chain's CDR3 is CASRDRVNTGELFF. The CDR3 DNA follows: TGTGCCAGCAGGGACAGGGTAAACACCGGGGAGCTGTTTTTT.

The chain recombines TRBV10-1 with TRBJ2-1, with 10 positions matching TRBD2. CDR1 is WNHNN, CDR2 SYGVQD, per germline (reference sequence). There are 17 residues in the CDR3. Trimming removed 1 base from V and 7 bases from J; junction bases left unmatched: 10. DNA of the CDR3: TGCGCCAGCAGTGAGTTAATAGCGGGGGGCCCACGGAATGAGCAGTTCTTC. It codes for CASSELIAGGPRNEQFF.

Worth noting for this clone: Other DNA sequences in this specimen translate into the identical CDR3. The chain recombines TRBV5-4 with TRBJ2-7; 7 nucleotides align to TRBD2. The V gene end was trimmed by 4 bases and the J gene end by 3 bases; junction bases not matched to a gene: 4. The germline CDR1 and CDR2 sequences are SGHNT and YYREEE (reference sequence). This CDR3 is 13 amino acids long. CDR3 in DNA: TGTGCCAGCAGCCCGGGGACTAACTACGAGCAGTACTTC. It specifies CASSPGTNYEQYF. Full variable domain (missing parts from reference TRBV5-4 and TRBJ2-7): ETGVTQSPTHLIKTRGQQVTLRCSSQSGHNTVSWYQQALGQGPQFIFQYYREEENGRGNFPPRFSGLQFPNYSSELNVNALELDDSALYLCASSPGTNYEQYFGPGTRLTVT.

V is TRBV28 and J is TRBJ1-5, with 9 bases matching TRBD1. V gave up 6 bases and J gave up 7 bases; unmatched junction bases: 7. Germline CDR1 and CDR2: MDHEN and SYDVKM. The CDR3 runs 14 residues. The CDR3 coding sequence is TGTGCCAGCAGCCCAGGACAGGGGACACAGCCCCAGCATTTT. It translates to CASSPGQGTQPQHF. The whole variable domain, filled in from reference TRBV28 and TRBJ1-5, reads DVKVTQSSRYLVKRTGEKVFLECVQDMDHENMFWYRQDPGLGLRLIYFSYDVKMKEKGDIPEGYSVSREKKERFSLILESASTNQTSMYLCASSPGQGTQPQHFGDGTRLSIL.

V gene TRBV19 combines with J gene TRBJ2-1; TRBD2 is a possible D gene (5 bases). Germline V gene sequence: CDR1 LNHDA, CDR2 SQIVND (reference sequence). Deletions cut 3 bases from V and 6 bases from J, with 9 bases between. The CDR3 consists of 13 residues. The CDR3 DNA sequence: TGTGCCAGTAGTATGGTAGCGATCAATGAGCAGTTCTTC. Translation: CASSMVAINEQFF. The full variable domain, rest sourced from reference TRBV19 and TRBJ2-1, is DGGITQSPKYLFRKEGQNVTLSCEQNLNHDAMYWYRQDPGQGLRLIYYSQIVNDFQKGDIAEGYSVSREKKESFPLTVTSAQKNPTAFYLCASSMVAINEQFFGPGTRLTVL.

The chain carries TRBV9 and TRBJ2-1; 10 bases line up with TRBD2. The CDR3 runs 14 residues. V lost 1 base and J lost 8; bases outside the gene matches: 3. The germline V gene has CDR1 SGDLS and CDR2 YYNGEE. This CDR3 reads CASSVLAGEDEQFF. The CDR3 DNA follows: TGTGCCAGCAGCGTACTAGCGGGAGAAGATGAGCAGTTCTTC.